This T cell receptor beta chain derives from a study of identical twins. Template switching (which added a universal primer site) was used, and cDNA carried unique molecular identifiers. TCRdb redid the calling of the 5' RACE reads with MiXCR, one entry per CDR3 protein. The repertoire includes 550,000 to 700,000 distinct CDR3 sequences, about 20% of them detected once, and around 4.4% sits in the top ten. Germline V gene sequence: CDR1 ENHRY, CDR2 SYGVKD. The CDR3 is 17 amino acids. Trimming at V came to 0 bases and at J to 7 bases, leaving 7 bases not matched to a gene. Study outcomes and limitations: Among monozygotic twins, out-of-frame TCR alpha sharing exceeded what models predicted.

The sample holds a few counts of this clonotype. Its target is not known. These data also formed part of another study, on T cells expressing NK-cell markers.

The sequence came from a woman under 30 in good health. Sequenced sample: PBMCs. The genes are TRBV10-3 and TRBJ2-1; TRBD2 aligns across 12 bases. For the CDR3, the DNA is TGTGCCATCAGTGAGTCGGCTCTAGCGGGGGGGGTAAATGAGCAGTTCTTC. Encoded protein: CAISESALAGGVNEQFF.